This TCR beta chain was captured by sequencing in a study of T cell responses to AZD1222 COVID-19 vaccine (dated by TCRdb to about 2021). Background for the entire study: A total of 233 trial participants underwent TCR sequencing, of whom roughly 210 received two doses of AZD1222 and around 25 received two doses of the MenACWY control vaccine. Enrollment into the trials was organized by age into subgroups of 18-55, 56-69 and 70-plus years, and those subgroups contained roughly 150, 30 and 60 TCR-sequenced participants, respectively.

As to this clone: Its antigen is currently not known. Base-call qualities are not available, and no considerably larger clone is one nucleotide away.

The CDR3 regions of human TCRbeta chains were analyzed by immunosequencing. The authors' pipeline ran thus. TCRs in the repertoires were matched against a reference library of SARS-CoV-2-specific TCRs that had been generated with the MIRA antigen-specificity platform. Breadth was defined as the fraction of unique TCRs that were SARS-CoV-2-associated, and depth was defined as the fraction of total T cells that were SARS-CoV-2-associated. Using the MIRA data, each spike-specific TCR was mapped to the spike region that the TCR reacts to and placed in a CD4 or CD8 class. Log10-transformed breadth and depth values were compared by one-way ANOVA with Sidak's multiple comparisons tests. The clones in this table, taken by TCRdb from immuneACCESS, are in-frame only. Not every clone is retained; where verified, under half of the shortfall comes from an unresolved V gene, and the cause of the rest is unknown. That table furnishes V, J and clone size, whereas the DNA furnished D and trimming. The sample yields about 70,000 clones; roughly 87% were counted once. Of the sample, 1.3% is held by the ten largest clones.

V trim: 3 bases; J trim: 6 bases; unmatched bases: 5. CDR1 SGHAT and CDR2 FQNNGV were looked up in the germline V gene. The cysteine opens and the phenylalanine closes a CDR3 of 14 amino acids. Kept here is only the CDR3 DNA, which spans 42 bases and is read in frame from base 1. The sample's time point label, decoded: about 28 days (+/-7) after the second vaccine dose. AZD1222 recipients given second doses at about 4 weeks or at about 12 weeks were pooled, since spike-specific TCR depth and breadth were not found to differ between the two schedules. The vaccinee samples were drawn from two UK trials, COV001 and COV002, one of which was a single-blind randomized controlled phase 2/3 trial testing AZD1222 (ChAdOx1 nCoV-19) in healthy adults. For TCRbeta chain sequencing, PBMC samples were collected from trial participants at day 0 and at day 28 after the second dose. The paper's findings and limits, for the study overall: Participants were mostly white British, with more females than males. The authors suggested clonal diversity may have been underestimated. Reportedly, close to half of the unique spike-specific TCRs recognized epitopes lying outside the regions that are mutated in the B.1.351 and B.1.1.7 variants. Conclusions about previously exposed vaccinees are limited because only 5 or 6 AZD1222 recipients were SARS-CoV-2 seropositive at baseline. The vaccine-associated CD4 TCRs covered the entire spike protein, and the dominant responses fell in regions 160-218 and 743-854. Because no day 14 peak-response samples were available, repertoires were characterized only after the peak T cell response. A significant rise in spike-specific TCR breadth and depth was observed after two AZD1222 doses relative to day 0 and relative to MenACWY recipients. The 56-69-year group was small, and its depth increase did not reach significance, likely because of low power.

The sample consisted of peripheral blood, taken 28 days after the second AZD1222 dose. The V and J genes are TRBV11-2 and TRBJ2-7; 10 bases in the junction line up with TRBD2. This receptor was obtained from an adult who received the AZD1222 COVID-19 vaccine. The nucleotides are TGTGCCAGCAGCTTCACTAGCGGGACCACCGAGCAGTACTTC. It encodes CASSFTSGTTEQYF.